Reported below is one TCR beta chain. Antigen unknown. The sample is drawn from a study of Ad26.COV2.S vaccination and SARS-CoV-2 variants. CDR3 length: 17 amino acids. Germline loops: CDR1 SEHNR, CDR2 FQNEAQ (reference sequence). The V and J ends lost 0 bases and 2 bases respectively, with 16 bases between them. Described treatment: over 15 received Ad26.COV2.S at low or high dose, single or two shots; 5 received placebo; per-sample allocation not given. Sampling occurred on day 63 after the first vaccine or placebo injection. The repertoire was sequenced with immunoSEQ multiplex PCR; TCRdb's copy has only in-frame clones and lacks some. The sample carries some 350,000 clones, approximately 85% recorded once. Study results and limitations: In TCR breadth and depth analyses, total T cell responses may have been underestimated.

The receptor was isolated from a person aged 18-65 years who received the Ad26.COV2.S COVID-19 vaccine or a placebo. The V gene is TRBV7-9, the J gene TRBJ1-2, with no clear D. The sample consisted of peripheral blood, taken in a trial of Ad26.COV2.S vaccine versus placebo. The CDR3 spells CASSLASGPDENYGYTF. As DNA, the CDR3 is TGTGCCAGCAGCTTAGCGAGTGGTCCAGACGAAAACTATGGCTACACCTTC.